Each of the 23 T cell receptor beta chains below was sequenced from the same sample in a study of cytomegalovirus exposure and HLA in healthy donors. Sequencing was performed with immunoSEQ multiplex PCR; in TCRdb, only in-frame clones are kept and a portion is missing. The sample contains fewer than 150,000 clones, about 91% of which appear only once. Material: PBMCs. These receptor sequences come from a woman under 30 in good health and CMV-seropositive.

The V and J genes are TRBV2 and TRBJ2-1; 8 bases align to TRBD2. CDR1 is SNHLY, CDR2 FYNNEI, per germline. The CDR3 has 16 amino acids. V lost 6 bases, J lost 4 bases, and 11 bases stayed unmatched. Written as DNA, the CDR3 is TGTGCCAGCAGCCCTTCACCGGGAGGGCCATACAATGAGCAGTTCTTC. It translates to CASSPSPGGPYNEQFF.

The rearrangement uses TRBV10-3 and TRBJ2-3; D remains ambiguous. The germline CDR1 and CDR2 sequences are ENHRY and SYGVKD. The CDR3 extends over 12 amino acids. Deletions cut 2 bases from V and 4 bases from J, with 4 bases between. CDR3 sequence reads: CAISETADTQYF. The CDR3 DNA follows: TGTGCCATCAGTGAGACAGCAGATACGCAGTATTTT.

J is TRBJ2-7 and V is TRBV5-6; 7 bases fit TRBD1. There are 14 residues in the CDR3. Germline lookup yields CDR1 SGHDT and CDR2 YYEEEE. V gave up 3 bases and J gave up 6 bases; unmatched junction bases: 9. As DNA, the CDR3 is TGTGCCAGCAGCTCCACAGGGGTGGTCCGCGAGCAGTACTTC. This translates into CASSSTGVVREQYF.

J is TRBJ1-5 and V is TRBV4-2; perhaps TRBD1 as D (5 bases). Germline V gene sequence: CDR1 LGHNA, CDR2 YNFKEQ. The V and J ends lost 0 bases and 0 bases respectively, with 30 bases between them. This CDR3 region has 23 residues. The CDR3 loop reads CASSQEKIWGEQKAVISNQPQHF. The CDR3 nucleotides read TGTGCCAGCAGCCAAGAGAAGATTTGGGGGGAGCAAAAGGCGGTGATTAGCAATCAGCCCCAGCATTTT.

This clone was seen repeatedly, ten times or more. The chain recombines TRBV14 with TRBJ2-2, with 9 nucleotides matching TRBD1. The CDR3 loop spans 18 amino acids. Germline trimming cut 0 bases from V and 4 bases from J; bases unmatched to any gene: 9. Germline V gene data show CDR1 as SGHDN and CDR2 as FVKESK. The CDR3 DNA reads TGTGCCAGCAGCCAAGATTTGGGGACAGGGAGTCCCACCGGGGAGCTGTTTTTT. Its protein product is CASSQDLGTGSPTGELFF.

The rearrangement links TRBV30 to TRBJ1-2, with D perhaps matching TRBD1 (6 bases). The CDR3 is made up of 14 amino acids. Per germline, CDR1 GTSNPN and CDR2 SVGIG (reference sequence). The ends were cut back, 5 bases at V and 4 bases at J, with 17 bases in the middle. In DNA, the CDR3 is TGTGCCTGGTCTTCCGGGACAACTAGCTATGGCTACACCTTC. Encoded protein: CAWSSGTTSYGYTF.

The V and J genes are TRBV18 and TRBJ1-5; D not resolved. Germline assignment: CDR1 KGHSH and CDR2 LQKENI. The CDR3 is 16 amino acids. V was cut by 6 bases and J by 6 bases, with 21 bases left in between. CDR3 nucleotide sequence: TGTGCCAGCTCGATTCAACCCCCCAGTCCCAGTCAGCCCCAGCATTTT. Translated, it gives CASSIQPPSPSQPQHF.

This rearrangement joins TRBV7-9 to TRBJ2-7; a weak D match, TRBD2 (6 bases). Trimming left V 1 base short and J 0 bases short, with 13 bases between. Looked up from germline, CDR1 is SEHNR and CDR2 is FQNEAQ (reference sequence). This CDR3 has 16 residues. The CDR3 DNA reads TGTGCCAGCAGCTTAGTTGGCGGGACCAGCTCCTACGAGCAGTACTTC. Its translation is CASSLVGGTSSYEQYF.

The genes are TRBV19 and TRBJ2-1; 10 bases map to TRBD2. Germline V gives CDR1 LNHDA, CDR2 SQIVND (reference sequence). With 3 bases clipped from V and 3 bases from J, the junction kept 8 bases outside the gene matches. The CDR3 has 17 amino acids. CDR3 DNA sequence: TGTGCCAGTAGTATTCGGCTAGCGGGAGATCACTACAATGAGCAGTTCTTC. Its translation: CASSIRLAGDHYNEQFF.

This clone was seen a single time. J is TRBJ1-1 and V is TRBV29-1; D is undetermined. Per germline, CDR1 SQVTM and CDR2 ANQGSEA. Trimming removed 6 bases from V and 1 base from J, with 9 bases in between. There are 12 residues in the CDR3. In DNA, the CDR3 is TGCAGCGTGGGAGGAGGGAACACTGAAGCTTTCTTT. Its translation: CSVGGGNTEAFF.

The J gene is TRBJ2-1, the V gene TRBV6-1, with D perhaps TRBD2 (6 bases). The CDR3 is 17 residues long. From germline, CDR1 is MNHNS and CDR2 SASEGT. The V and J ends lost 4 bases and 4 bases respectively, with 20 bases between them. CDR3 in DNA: TGTGCCAGCAGTGGGGGGGAAATCCGGATGAATTACAATGAGCAGTTCTTC. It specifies CASSGGEIRMNYNEQFF.

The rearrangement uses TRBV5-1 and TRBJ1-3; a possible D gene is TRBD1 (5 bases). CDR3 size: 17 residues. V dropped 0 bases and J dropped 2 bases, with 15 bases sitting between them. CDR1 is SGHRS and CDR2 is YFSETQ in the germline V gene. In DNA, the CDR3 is TGCGCCAGCAGCTTGGCCCCCCCAGGGCACGCTGGAAACACCATATATTTT. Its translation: CASSLAPPGHAGNTIYF.

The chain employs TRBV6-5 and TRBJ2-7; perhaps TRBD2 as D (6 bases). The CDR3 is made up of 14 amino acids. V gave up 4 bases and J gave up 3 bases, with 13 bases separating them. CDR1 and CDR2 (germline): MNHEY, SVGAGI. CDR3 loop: CASSSPGGSYEQYF. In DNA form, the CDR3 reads TGTGCCAGCAGTTCCCCTGGGGGGAGCTACGAGCAGTACTTC.

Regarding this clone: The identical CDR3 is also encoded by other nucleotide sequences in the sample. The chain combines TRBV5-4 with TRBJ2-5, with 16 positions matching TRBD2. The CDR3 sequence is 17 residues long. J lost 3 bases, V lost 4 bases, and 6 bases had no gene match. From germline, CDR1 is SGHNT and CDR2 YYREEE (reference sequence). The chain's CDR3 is CASSPGLAGGPEETQYF. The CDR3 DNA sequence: TGTGCCAGCAGCCCGGGACTAGCGGGGGGGCCGGAAGAGACCCAGTACTTC.

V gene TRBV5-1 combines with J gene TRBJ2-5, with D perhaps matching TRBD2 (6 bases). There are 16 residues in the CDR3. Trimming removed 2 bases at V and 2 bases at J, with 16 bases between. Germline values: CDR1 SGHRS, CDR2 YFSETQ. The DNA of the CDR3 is TGCGCCAGCAGCTTATGGCAGGGAGGAATACAAGAGACCCAGTACTTC. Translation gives CASSLWQGGIQETQYF.

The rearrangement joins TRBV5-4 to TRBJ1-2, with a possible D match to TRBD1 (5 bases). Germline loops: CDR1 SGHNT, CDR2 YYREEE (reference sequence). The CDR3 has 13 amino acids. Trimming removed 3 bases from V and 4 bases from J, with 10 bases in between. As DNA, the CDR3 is TGTGCCAGCAGCTCAGACAGATCCTATGGCTACACCTTC. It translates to CASSSDRSYGYTF.

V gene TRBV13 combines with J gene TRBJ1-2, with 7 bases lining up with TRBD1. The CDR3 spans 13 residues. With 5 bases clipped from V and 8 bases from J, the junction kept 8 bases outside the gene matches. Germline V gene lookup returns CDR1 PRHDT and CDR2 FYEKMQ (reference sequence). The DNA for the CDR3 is TGTGCCAGCAGCGACAGGGACGGATGGGGCTACACCTTC. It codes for CASSDRDGWGYTF.

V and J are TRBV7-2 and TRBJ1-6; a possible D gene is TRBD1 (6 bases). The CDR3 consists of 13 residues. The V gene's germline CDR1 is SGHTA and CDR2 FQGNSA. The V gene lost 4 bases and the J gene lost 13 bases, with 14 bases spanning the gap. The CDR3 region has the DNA TGTGCCAGCAGCTGGGACATCGTCAGGCCCCTCCACTTT. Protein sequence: CASSWDIVRPLHF. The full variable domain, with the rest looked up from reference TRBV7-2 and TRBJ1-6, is GAGVSQSPSNKVTEKGKDVELRCDPISGHTALYWYRQSLGQGLEFLIYFQGNSAPDKSGLPSDRFSAERTGGSVSTLTIQRTQQEDSAVYLCASSWDIVRPLHFGNGTRLTVT.

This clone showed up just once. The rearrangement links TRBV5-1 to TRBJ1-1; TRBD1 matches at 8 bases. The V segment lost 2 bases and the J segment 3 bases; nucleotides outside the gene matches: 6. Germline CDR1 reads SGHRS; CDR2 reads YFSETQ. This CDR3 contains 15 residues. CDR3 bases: TGCGCCAGCAGCTTTCAGGGGGCCGGGGACACTGAAGCTTTCTTT. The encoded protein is CASSFQGAGDTEAFF.

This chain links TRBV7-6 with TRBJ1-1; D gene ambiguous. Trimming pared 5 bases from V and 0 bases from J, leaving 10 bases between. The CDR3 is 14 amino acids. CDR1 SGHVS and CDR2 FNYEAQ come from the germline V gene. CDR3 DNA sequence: TGTGCCAGCAGCGCCCGTGGAGTGAACACTGAAGCTTTCTTT. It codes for CASSARGVNTEAFF.

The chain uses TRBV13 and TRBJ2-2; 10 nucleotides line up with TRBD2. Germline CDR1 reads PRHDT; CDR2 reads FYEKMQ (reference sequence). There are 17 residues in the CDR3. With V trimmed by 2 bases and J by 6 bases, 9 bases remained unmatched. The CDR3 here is CASSLNRLAGDPGELFF. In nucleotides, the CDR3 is TGTGCCAGCAGCTTAAATCGCCTAGCGGGAGACCCCGGGGAGCTGTTTTTT. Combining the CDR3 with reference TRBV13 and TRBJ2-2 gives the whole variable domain AAGVIQSPRHLIKEKRETATLKCYPIPRHDTVYWYQQGPGQDPQFLISFYEKMQSDKGSIPDRFSAQQFSDYHSELNMSSLELGDSALYFCASSLNRLAGDPGELFFGEGSRLTVL.

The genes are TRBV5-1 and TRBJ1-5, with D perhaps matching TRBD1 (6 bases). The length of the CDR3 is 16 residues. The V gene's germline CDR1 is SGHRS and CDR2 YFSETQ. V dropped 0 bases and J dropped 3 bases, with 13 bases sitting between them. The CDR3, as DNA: TGCGCCAGCAGCTTGGGTACAGGGTTAAACAATCAGCCCCAGCATTTT. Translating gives CASSLGTGLNNQPQHF.

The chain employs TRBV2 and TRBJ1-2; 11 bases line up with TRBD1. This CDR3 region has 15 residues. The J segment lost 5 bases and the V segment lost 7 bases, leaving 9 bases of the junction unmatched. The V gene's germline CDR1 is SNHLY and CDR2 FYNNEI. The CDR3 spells CASKKRDRGDYGYTF. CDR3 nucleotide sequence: TGTGCCAGCAAGAAACGGGACAGGGGGGATTATGGCTACACCTTC.